This T cell receptor (beta chain) originates from a study of identical twins. One entry per CDR3 protein results from TCRdb running MiXCR on the 5' RACE reads. Of approximately 600,000 distinct CDR3 sequences in the sample, 9.6% were seen once. This clonotype came up many times. Antigen specificity is unknown. The CDR3 runs 11 residues. Study observations and caveats: A partial confounding effect on zero-insertion analyses could come from invariant MAIT and iNKT cells. A cross-sectional statistical analysis, not follow-up of the same donors, supported the conclusions. Modeled out-of-frame TCR alpha sharing in monozygotic twins fell below observed levels.

These same records also appear under a second study, on yellow fever vaccine responses in identical twins.

The clonotype comes from a young woman in good health. The genes are TRBV21-1 and TRBJ1-2. TRBV21-1 is annotated as a pseudogene. Material: PBMCs. This CDR3 is CASSKWNGYTF. CDR3 bases: TGTGCCAGCAGCAAATGGAACGGCTACACCTTC.